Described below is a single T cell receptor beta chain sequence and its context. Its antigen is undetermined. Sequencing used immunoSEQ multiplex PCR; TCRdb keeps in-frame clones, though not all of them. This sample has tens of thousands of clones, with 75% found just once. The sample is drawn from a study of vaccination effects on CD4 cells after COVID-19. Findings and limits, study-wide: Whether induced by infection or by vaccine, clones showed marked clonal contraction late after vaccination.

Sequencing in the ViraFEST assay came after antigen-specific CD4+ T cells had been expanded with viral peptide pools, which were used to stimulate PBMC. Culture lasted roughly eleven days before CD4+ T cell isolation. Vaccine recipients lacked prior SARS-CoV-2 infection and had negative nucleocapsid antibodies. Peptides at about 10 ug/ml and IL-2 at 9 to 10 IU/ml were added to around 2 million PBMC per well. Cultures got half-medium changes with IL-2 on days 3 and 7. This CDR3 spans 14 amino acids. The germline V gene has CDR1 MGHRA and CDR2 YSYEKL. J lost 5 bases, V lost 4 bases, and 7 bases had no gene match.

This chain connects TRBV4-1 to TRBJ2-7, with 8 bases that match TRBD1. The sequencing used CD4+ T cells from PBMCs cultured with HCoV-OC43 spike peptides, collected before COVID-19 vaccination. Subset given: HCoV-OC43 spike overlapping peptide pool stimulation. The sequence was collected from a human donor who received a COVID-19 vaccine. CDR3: CASSLQLDRDEQYV. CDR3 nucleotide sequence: TGCGCCAGCAGCCTCCAACTGGACAGGGACGAGCAGTACGTC.